This T cell receptor beta chain derives from a study of T cell responses to AZD1222 COVID-19 vaccine. Germline V lookup: CDR1 SEHNR, CDR2 FQNEAQ (reference sequence). The CDR3 totals 13 residues. V lost 11 bases, J lost 3 bases, and 17 bases lay in between. Using immunoSEQ multiplex PCR, the repertoire was profiled, and TCRdb retains in-frame clones only, with some absent. Among roughly 110,000 clones, around 92% were seen once, and the ten largest hold more than 8%. General study points: A reported finding is that nearly half of spike-specific TCRs target unmutated variant regions. Clonal diversity may have been underestimated, and the donors were mostly white British, with more females than males.

Second-dose intervals near 4 or 12 weeks were combined. With regard to this clone: The target antigen is unknown.

The genes are TRBV7-9 and TRBJ2-7, with D perhaps matching TRBD1 or TRBD2 (5 bases each). The sequenced sample was peripheral blood, obtained 28 days after the second AZD1222 dose. This TCR derives from an adult who received the AZD1222 COVID-19 vaccine. CDR3 nucleotide sequence: TGTGCCGCCGGGGCAGGGTTTAACTACGAGCAGTACTTC. This gives the protein CAAGAGFNYEQYF.